The sequence of this T cell receptor (beta chain) was determined in a study of blood T cells in healthy people across ages. V dropped 0 bases and J dropped 3 bases, with 12 bases sitting between them. The CDR3 is 15 residues long. The germline gives CDR1 LNHNV, CDR2 YYDKDF (reference sequence). Through a sample-barcoded 5' primer and a J-beta primer mix, a second PCR was run for 7 to 11 cycles. TCRdb used MiXCR to reprocess the 5' RACE reads, holding one entry per CDR3 protein. The sample consists of about 1,500,000 distinct CDR3 sequences, about 43% of them appearing once. This clonotype occurred a few times. Antigen: not known. Donors gave around 10 milliliters of peripheral blood apiece. Isolation per sample recovered at least 6.5 million PBMCs. Study-wide results and limits: Older age went with lower TCR beta diversity per million T cells, in a roughly linear way.

The receptor was isolated from a woman under 30 in good health. V is TRBV15 and J is TRBJ2-7; no definite D call. The sequenced sample consisted of blood. For the CDR3, the DNA is TGTGCCACCAGCAGAGATATTACGCCGGACTACGAGCAGTACTTC. As protein: CATSRDITPDYEQYF.